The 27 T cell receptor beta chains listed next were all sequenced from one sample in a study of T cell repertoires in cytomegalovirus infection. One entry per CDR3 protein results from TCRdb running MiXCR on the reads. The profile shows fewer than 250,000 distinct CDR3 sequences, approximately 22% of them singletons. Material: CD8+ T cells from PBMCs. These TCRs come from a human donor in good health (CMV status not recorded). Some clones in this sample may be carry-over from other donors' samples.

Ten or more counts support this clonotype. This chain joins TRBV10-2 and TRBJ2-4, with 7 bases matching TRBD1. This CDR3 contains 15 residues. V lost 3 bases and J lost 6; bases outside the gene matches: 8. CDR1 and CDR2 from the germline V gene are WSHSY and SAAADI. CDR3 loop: CASSDTGERGNIQYF. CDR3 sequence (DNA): TGCGCCAGCAGTGACACAGGGGAGCGCGGAAACATTCAGTACTTC.

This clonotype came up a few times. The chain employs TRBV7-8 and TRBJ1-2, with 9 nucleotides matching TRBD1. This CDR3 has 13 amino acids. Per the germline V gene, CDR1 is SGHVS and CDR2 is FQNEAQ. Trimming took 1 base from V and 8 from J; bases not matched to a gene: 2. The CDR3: CASSLGDREGYTF. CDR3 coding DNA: TGTGCCAGCAGCTTAGGGGACAGGGAAGGCTACACCTTC.

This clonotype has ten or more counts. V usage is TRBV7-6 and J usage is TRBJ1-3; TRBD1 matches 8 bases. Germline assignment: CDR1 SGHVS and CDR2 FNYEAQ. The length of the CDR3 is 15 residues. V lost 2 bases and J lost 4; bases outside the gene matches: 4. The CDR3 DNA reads TGTGCCAGCAGCTTATTTCGGACAGGGGGAAACACCATATATTTT. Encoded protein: CASSLFRTGGNTIYF.

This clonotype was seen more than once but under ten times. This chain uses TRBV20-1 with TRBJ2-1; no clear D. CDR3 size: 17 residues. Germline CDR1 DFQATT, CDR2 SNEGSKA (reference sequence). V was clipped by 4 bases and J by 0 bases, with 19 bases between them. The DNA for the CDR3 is TGCAGTGCTAAATTCAGACAAGCCTCACCCTCCTACAATGAGCAGTTCTTC. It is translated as CSAKFRQASPSYNEQFF.

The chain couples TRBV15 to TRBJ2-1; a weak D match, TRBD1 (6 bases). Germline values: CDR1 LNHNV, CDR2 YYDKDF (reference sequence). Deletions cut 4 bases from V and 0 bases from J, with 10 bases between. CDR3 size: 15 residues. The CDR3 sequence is CATSTYRDSYNEQFF. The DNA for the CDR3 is TGTGCCACCAGCACATACAGGGACTCCTACAATGAGCAGTTCTTC.

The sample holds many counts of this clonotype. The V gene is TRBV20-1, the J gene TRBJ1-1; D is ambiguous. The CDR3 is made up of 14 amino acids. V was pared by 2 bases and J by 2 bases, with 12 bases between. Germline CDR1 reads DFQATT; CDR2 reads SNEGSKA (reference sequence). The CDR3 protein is CSARPRTANTEAFF. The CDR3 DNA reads TGCAGTGCTAGACCCCGGACGGCTAACACTGAAGCTTTCTTT.

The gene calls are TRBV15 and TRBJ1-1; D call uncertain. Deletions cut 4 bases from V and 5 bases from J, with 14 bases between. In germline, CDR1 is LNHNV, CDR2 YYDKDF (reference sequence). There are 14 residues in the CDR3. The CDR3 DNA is TGTGCCACCAGCACACCCAAGTGGCTTACTGAAGCTTTCTTT. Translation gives CATSTPKWLTEAFF.

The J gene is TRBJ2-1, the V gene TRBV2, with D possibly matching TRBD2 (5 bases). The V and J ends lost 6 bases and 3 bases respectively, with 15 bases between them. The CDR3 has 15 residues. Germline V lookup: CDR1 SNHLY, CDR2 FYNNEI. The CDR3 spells CASRGTTGVYNEQFF. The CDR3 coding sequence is TGTGCCAGCAGGGGCACCACCGGGGTCTACAATGAGCAGTTCTTC.

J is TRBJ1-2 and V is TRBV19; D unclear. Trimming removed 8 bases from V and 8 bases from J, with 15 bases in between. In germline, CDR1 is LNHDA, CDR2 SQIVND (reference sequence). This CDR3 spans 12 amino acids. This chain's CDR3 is CASRLGPGGYTF. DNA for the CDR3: TGTGCCAGTCGTCTTGGACCGGGAGGCTACACCTTC.

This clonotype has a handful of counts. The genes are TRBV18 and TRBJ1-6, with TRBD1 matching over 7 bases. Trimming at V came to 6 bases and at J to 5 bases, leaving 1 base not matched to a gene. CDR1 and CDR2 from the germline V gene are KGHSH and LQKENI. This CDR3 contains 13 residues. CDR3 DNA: TGTGCCAGCTCGGGACAGCATAATTCACCCCTCCACTTT. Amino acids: CASSGQHNSPLHF.

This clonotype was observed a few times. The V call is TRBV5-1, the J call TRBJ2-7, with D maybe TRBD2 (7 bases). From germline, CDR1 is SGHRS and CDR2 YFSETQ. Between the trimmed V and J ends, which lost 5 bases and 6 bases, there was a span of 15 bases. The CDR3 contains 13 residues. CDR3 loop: CASRSAGAGEQYF. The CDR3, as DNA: TGCGCCAGCAGGTCCGCGGGGGCAGGCGAGCAGTACTTC.

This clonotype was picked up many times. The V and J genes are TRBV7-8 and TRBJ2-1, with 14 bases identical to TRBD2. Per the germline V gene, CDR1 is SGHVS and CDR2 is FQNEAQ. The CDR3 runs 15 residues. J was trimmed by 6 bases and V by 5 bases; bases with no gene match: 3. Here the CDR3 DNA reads TGTGCCAGCAGCGACGGACTAGCGGGGGGCAATGAGCAGTTCTTC. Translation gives CASSDGLAGGNEQFF.

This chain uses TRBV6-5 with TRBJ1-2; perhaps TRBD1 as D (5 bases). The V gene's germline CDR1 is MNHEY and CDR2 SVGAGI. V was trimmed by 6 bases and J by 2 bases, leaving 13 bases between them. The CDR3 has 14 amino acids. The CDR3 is CASSPSQGNYGYTF. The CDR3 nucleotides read TGTGCCAGCAGCCCCTCCCAGGGAAACTATGGCTACACCTTC.

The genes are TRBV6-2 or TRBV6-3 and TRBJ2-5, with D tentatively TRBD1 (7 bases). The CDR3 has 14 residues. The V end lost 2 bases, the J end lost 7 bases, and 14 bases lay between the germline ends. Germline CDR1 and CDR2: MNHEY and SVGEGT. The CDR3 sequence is CASSYAGTAGTQYF. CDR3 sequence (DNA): TGTGCCAGCAGTTACGCCGGGACAGCGGGGACCCAGTACTTC.

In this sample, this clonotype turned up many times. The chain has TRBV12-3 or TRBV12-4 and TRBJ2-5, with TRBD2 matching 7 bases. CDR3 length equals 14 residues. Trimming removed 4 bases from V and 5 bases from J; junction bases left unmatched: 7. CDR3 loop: CASSSRLAGETQYF. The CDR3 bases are TGTGCCAGCAGTTCCAGACTAGCCGGCGAGACCCAGTACTTC.

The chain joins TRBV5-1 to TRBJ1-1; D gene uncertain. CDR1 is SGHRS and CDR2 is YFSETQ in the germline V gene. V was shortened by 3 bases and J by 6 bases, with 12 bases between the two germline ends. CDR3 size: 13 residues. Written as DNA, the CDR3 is TGCGCCAGCAGCTGGGAGGGCTCCCCTGAAGCTTTCTTT. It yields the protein CASSWEGSPEAFF. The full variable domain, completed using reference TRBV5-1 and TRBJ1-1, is KAGVTQTPRYLIKTRGQQVTLSCSPISGHRSVSWYQQTPGQGLQFLFEYFSETQRNKGNFPGRFSGRQFSNSRSEMNVSTLELGDSALYLCASSWEGSPEAFFGQGTRLTVV.

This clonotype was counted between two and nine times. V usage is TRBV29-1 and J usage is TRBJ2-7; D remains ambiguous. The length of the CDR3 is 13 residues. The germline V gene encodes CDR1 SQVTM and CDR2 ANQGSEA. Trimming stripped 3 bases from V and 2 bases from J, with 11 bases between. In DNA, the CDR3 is TGCAGCGTTGAGATGGCGGCGACCTACGAGCAGTACTTC. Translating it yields CSVEMAATYEQYF.

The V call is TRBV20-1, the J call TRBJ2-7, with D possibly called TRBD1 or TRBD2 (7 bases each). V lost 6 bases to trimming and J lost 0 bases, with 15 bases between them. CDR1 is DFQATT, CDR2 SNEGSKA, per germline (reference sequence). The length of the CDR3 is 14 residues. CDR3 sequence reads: CSAADRDYSYEQYF. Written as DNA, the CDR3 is TGCAGTGCCGCCGACAGGGACTACTCCTACGAGCAGTACTTC.

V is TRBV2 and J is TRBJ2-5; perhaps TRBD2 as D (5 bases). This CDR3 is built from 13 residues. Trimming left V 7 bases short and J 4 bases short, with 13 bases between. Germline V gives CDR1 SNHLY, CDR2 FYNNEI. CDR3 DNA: TGTGCCAGCACCGAGGGCCATCCAGAGACCCAGTACTTC. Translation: CASTEGHPETQYF.

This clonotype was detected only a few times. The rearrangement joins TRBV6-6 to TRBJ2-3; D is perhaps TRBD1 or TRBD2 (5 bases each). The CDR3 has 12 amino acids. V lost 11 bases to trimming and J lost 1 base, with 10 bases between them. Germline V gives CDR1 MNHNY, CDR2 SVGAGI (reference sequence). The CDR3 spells CAAGARTDTQYF. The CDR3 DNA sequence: TGTGCCGCCGGGGCCCGCACAGATACGCAGTATTTT.

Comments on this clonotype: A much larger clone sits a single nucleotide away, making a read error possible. In nucleotides, the CDR3 is TGTGCCAGCAGTCGCGAAGCGGGGGGGTCAGATACGCAGTATTTT. Amino acid sequence: CASSREAGGSDTQYF. J is TRBJ2-3 and V is TRBV28, with 10 bases that match TRBD2. V lost 5 bases to trimming and J lost 4 bases; unmatched junction nucleotides: 6. This CDR3 has 15 residues. Germline CDR1 is MDHEN and CDR2 is SYDVKM. The entire variable domain, with the rest obtained from reference TRBV28 and TRBJ2-3, is as follows: DVKVTQSSRYLVKRTGEKVFLECVQDMDHENMFWYRQDPGLGLRLIYFSYDVKMKEKGDIPEGYSVSREKKERFSLILESASTNQTSMYLCASSREAGGSDTQYFGPGTRLTVL.

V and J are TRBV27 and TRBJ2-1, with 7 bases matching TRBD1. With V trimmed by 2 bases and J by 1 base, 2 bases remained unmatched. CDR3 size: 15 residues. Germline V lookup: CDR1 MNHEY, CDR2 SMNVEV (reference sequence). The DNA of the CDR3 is TGTGCCAGCAGTTTAAGGGGGCATTCCTACAATGAGCAGTTCTTC. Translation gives CASSLRGHSYNEQFF.

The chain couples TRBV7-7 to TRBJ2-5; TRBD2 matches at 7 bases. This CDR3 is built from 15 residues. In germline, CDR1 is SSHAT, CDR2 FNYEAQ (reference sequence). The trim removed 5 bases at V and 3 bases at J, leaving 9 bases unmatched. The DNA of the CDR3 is TGTGCCAGCAGCCCATCGGGACTACGGAAAGAGACCCAGTACTTC. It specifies CASSPSGLRKETQYF.

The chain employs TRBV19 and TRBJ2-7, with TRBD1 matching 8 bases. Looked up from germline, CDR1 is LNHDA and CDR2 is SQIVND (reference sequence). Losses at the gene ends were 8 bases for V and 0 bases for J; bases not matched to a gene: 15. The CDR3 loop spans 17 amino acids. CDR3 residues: CASSLGQVRRSSYEQYF. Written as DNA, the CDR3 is TGTGCCAGTTCCCTGGGACAGGTCCGACGTAGCTCCTACGAGCAGTACTTC.

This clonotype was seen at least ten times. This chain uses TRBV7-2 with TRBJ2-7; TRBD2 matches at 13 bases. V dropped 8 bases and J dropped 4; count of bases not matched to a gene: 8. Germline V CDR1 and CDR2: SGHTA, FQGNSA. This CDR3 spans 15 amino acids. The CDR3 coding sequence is TGTGCCAGCCGCCACGGGACTAGCGGGGTGTACGAGCAGTACTTC. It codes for CASRHGTSGVYEQYF.

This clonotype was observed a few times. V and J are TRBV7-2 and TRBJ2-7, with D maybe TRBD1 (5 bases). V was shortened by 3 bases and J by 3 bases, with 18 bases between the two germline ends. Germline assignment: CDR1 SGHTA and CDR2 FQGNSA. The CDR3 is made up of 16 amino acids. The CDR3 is CASSFPPSQGVYEQYF. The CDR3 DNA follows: TGTGCCAGCAGCTTCCCGCCGTCCCAGGGCGTCTACGAGCAGTACTTC.

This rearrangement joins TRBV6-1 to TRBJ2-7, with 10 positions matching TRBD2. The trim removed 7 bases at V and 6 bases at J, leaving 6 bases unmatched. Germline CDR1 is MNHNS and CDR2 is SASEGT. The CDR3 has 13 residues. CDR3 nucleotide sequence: TGTGCCAGCACCCCAGGACTAGCGGTCGAGCAGTACTTC. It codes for CASTPGLAVEQYF.